This entry lists 5 T cell receptor beta chains sequenced from one sample in a study of response to subunit inactivated influenza vaccine. TCRdb independently ran MiXCR on the RT-PCR reads; one entry per CDR3 protein. The table records fewer than 750,000 distinct CDR3 sequences, around 15% of them present only once. The input for sequencing was PBMCs from blood, taken 11 to 12 days after vaccination. These receptors were obtained from a man aged 50 or older who received an inactivated influenza vaccine.

The chain has TRBV20-1 and TRBJ2-7; 8 bases line up with TRBD1. CDR3 length: 14 amino acids. V shed 2 bases and J 2 bases; nucleotides not matched to a gene: 5. The germline V gene encodes CDR1 DFQATT and CDR2 SNEGSKA (reference sequence). This CDR3 reads CSARSPTGAYEQYF. CDR3 nucleotides: TGCAGTGCTAGATCCCCGACAGGGGCCTACGAGCAGTACTTC.

The chain couples TRBV5-1 to TRBJ2-7; 10 nucleotides line up with TRBD2. The CDR3 runs to 14 residues. J gave up 8 bases and V 7 bases, and 12 bases lay outside the gene matches. Germline-derived CDR1 and CDR2 are SGHRS and YFSETQ. CDR3: CASRLGVAGGKQYF. CDR3 nucleotide sequence: TGCGCCAGCCGTCTCGGGGTAGCGGGGGGCAAGCAGTACTTC.

This chain joins TRBV5-1 and TRBJ2-3; no firm D call. Germline V gives CDR1 SGHRS, CDR2 YFSETQ. The CDR3 consists of 15 residues. Trimming cost V 4 bases and J 0 bases, with 12 bases left between them. Here the CDR3 reads CASSPDGVSTDTQYF. For the CDR3, the DNA is TGCGCCAGCAGCCCGGATGGGGTTAGCACAGATACGCAGTATTTT.

The chain uses TRBV20-1 and TRBJ2-4, with TRBD1 matching over 9 bases. This CDR3 contains 14 residues. Germline values: CDR1 DFQATT, CDR2 SNEGSKA (reference sequence). V gave up 2 bases and J gave up 7 bases; unmatched junction bases: 6. The CDR3 DNA follows: TGCAGTGCTAGACGAACAGGGGGCGGGAACATTCAGTACTTC. This encodes CSARRTGGGNIQYF.

This clonotype occurred a few times. This chain joins TRBV13 and TRBJ2-6; D tentatively reads TRBD1 or TRBD2 (5 bases each). V was shortened by 5 bases and J by 0 bases, with 11 bases between the two germline ends. The CDR3 has 16 amino acids. CDR1 and CDR2 from the germline V gene are PRHDT and FYEKMQ (reference sequence). The CDR3 nucleotides are TGTGCCAGCAGCGAATCAGGGAGCTCTGGGGCCAACGTCCTGACTTTC. Its translation is CASSESGSSGANVLTF.